The 26 T cell receptor beta chains given below trace back to one sample, sequenced in a study of OX40 agonist ivuxolimab in advanced cancers. This table comes from immunoSEQ multiplex PCR, and its TCRdb copy is limited to in-frame clones, with some not included. The data show about 46,000 clones, about 90% seen once. The source was CD4+ or CD8+ T cells sorted from blood, collected in a trial of the OX40 agonist ivuxolimab. These receptors were collected from an adult with an advanced solid tumor such as melanoma, head and neck, liver or kidney cancer.

CDR3 bases: TGTGACAAGGGGAGGGGGACAGGGTACTTCTACGAGCAGTACTTC. Protein: CDKGRGTGYFYEQYF. J is TRBJ2-7 and V is TRBV9; 9 nucleotides line up with TRBD1. In germline, CDR1 is SGDLS, CDR2 YYNGEE. CDR3 length: 15 amino acids.

This chain links TRBV13 with TRBJ1-3; TRBD1 matches 7 bases. The germline V gene has CDR1 PRHDT and CDR2 FYEKMQ (reference sequence). Trimming at V came to 6 bases and at J to 2 bases, leaving 7 bases not matched to a gene. The CDR3 has 15 amino acids. Here the CDR3 DNA reads TGTGCCAGCAGTTCCGGGACAGATACTGGAAACACCATATATTTT. This gives the protein CASSSGTDTGNTIYF.

This chain uses TRBV6-6 with TRBJ2-2; D call uncertain. CDR3 length equals 13 residues. Trimming cost V 2 bases and J 6 bases, with 7 bases left between them. Germline CDR1 MNHNY, CDR2 SVGAGI (reference sequence). The DNA for the CDR3 is TGTGCCAGCAGTTACAAGGAATCCGGGGAGCTGTTTTTT. Protein: CASSYKESGELFF.

V gene TRBV11-3 combines with J gene TRBJ2-2; D unresolved. CDR1 is SGHNT, CDR2 YENEEA, per germline. V was shortened by 5 bases and J by 4 bases, with 14 bases between the two germline ends. The CDR3 covers 15 residues. The CDR3 DNA follows: TGTGCCAGCAGCCCAGGCCAGGTTGGCACCGGGGAGCTGTTTTTT. It is translated as CASSPGQVGTGELFF.

As regards this clone: The junction departs from germline at one end; a sequencing error may be responsible. The chain employs TRBV4-1 and TRBJ1-2; no definite D call. Germline assignment: CDR1 MGHRA and CDR2 YSYEKL. CDR3 length equals 14 residues. The CDR3 protein is CASSQENHRDGYTF. Written as DNA, the CDR3 is TGTGCCAGCAGCCAAGAGAACCATCGGGATGGCTACACCTTC.

This clone is medium-sized in the sample. The rearrangement links TRBV9 to TRBJ1-5; a weak D match, TRBD1 (5 bases). The CDR3 is 13 residues long. Germline values: CDR1 SGDLS, CDR2 YYNGEE. Trimming cost V 0 bases and J 6 bases, with 7 bases left between them. The CDR3: CASSVGGTQPQHF. The CDR3 bases are TGTGCCAGCAGCGTAGGAGGGACTCAGCCCCAGCATTTT.

This clone has a single count. The V and J genes are TRBV7-6 and TRBJ2-1; D is unresolved. CDR1 and CDR2 from the germline V gene are SGHVS and FNYEAQ. The CDR3 extends over 16 amino acids. V was trimmed by 5 bases and J by 0 bases, leaving 14 bases between them. The CDR3 spells CASSPLLMTSYNEQFF. For the CDR3, the DNA is TGTGCCAGCAGCCCCCTACTCATGACCTCCTACAATGAGCAGTTCTTC. The variable domain in full, with the rest retrieved from reference TRBV7-6 and TRBJ2-1, is GAGVSQSPRYKVTKRGQDVALRCDPISGHVSLYWYRQALGQGPEFLTYFNYEAQQDKSGLPNDRFSAERPEGSISTLTIQRTEQRDSAMYRCASSPLLMTSYNEQFFGPGTRLTVL.

In its sample, this clone was seen many times. This rearrangement joins TRBV4-3 to TRBJ2-2; maybe TRBD1 (5 bases). V was clipped by 1 base and J by 6 bases, with 9 bases between them. The CDR3 has 14 residues. Looked up from germline, CDR1 is LGHNA and CDR2 is YSLEER. The CDR3 loop is CASSQGQIAGELFF. The DNA for the CDR3 is TGCGCCAGCAGCCAAGGACAGATAGCCGGGGAGCTGTTTTTT.

DNA for the CDR3: TGTGCCACCCGTGGGACAACGAACACTGAAGCTTTCTTT. Its translation: CATRGTTNTEAFF. This chain links TRBV6-1 with TRBJ1-1; weak D call: TRBD1 (6 bases). V was cut by 10 bases and J by 1 base, with 13 bases left in between. The CDR3 is 13 amino acids. Germline assignment: CDR1 MNHNS and CDR2 SASEGT.

The chain has TRBV7-6 and TRBJ1-1; a weak D match, TRBD1 (5 bases). The CDR3 sequence is 15 residues long. With 0 bases removed from V and 4 bases from J, the gap between germline ends came to 12 bases. Germline-derived CDR1 and CDR2 are SGHVS and FNYEAQ. The chain's CDR3 is CASSLATQGGTEAFF. CDR3 nucleotides: TGTGCCAGCAGCTTAGCGACGCAGGGCGGCACTGAAGCTTTCTTT.

V is TRBV6-5 and J is TRBJ1-4; D gene uncertain. Germline V gives CDR1 MNHEY, CDR2 SVGAGI. The V end lost 2 bases, the J end lost 4 bases, and 8 bases lay between the germline ends. The CDR3 contains 14 residues. CDR3 region: CASSYAGGNEKLFF. The CDR3 bases are TGTGCCAGCAGTTACGCCGGAGGTAATGAAAAACTGTTTTTT.

This sequence joins TRBV11-2 and TRBJ2-7; D not certain. Germline CDR1 is SGHAT and CDR2 is FQNNGV. The CDR3 has 13 residues. Trimming removed 5 bases at V and 2 bases at J, with 10 bases between. CDR3 sequence: CASSHPPPYEQYF. DNA for the CDR3: TGTGCCAGCAGCCATCCCCCCCCCTACGAGCAGTACTTC.

V usage is TRBV27 and J usage is TRBJ1-1; D ambiguous. Trimming stripped 8 bases from V and 5 bases from J, with 9 bases between. Germline CDR1 MNHEY, CDR2 SMNVEV (reference sequence). The CDR3 is made up of 11 amino acids. DNA for the CDR3: TGTGCCAGCGAACAAGGAACTGAAGCTTTCTTT. It translates to CASEQGTEAFF.

The rearrangement uses TRBV6-5 and TRBJ2-1, with TRBD2 matching over 10 bases. V gave up 2 bases and J gave up 3 bases; unmatched junction bases: 1. The CDR3 runs to 15 residues. CDR1 is MNHEY and CDR2 is SVGAGI in the germline V gene. The CDR3 DNA sequence: TGTGCCAGCAGTTACACTAGCGGGATCTACAATGAGCAGTTCTTC. Residues: CASSYTSGIYNEQFF.

This sequence joins TRBV4-3 and TRBJ2-7; 9 nucleotides line up with TRBD1. The trim removed 3 bases at V and 2 bases at J, leaving 5 bases unmatched. CDR1 is LGHNA and CDR2 is YSLEER in the germline V gene. CDR3 length: 15 amino acids. CDR3 coding DNA: TGCGCCAGCAGCCAGGCTGACAGGGGGACCTACGAGCAGTACTTC. It encodes CASSQADRGTYEQYF.

In its sample, this clone was seen once. The chain links TRBV9 to TRBJ1-4; 7 bases are shared with TRBD1. Germline V gives CDR1 SGDLS, CDR2 YYNGEE. This CDR3 region has 15 residues. The V gene end was trimmed by 4 bases and the J gene end by 8 bases; junction bases not matched to a gene: 11. As DNA, the CDR3 is TGTGCCAGCAGCCCCCCGGCAGGGGGAGACGAAAAACTGTTTTTT. Translation gives CASSPPAGGDEKLFF.

The chain couples TRBV4-1 to TRBJ2-2; perhaps D is TRBD1 or TRBD2 (5 bases each). The CDR3 is made up of 15 amino acids. The germline V gene has CDR1 MGHRA and CDR2 YSYEKL. V was pared by 7 bases and J by 6 bases, with 18 bases between. In DNA, the CDR3 is TGCGCCAGCAACCCCGGGGCCAGGGTATCCGGGGAGCTGTTTTTT. Translated: CASNPGARVSGELFF.

The genes are TRBV9 and TRBJ2-3; 12 bases are shared with TRBD2. The CDR3 extends over 16 amino acids. The trim removed 4 bases at V and 4 bases at J, leaving 7 bases unmatched. Germline CDR1 is SGDLS and CDR2 is YYNGEE. CDR3 in amino acids: CASSLGTSGQADTQYF. CDR3 DNA: TGTGCCAGCAGCCTCGGGACTAGCGGGCAGGCAGATACGCAGTATTTT. The entire variable domain, with the rest obtained from reference TRBV9 and TRBJ2-3, is as follows: DSGVTQTPKHLITATGQRVTLRCSPRSGDLSVYWYQQSLDQGLQFLIQYYNGEERAKGNILERFSAQQFPDLHSELNLSSLELGDSALYFCASSLGTSGQADTQYFGPGTRLTVL.

The chain employs TRBV14 and TRBJ1-5; perhaps TRBD1 as D (5 bases). The CDR3 is made up of 14 amino acids. Trimming shortened V by 0 bases and J by 9 bases, and 12 bases separated the two germline ends. Germline V CDR1 and CDR2: SGHDN, FVKESK. The CDR3 coding sequence is TGTGCCAGCAGCCAAGACAGCGGGGGTTCGCCCCAGCATTTT. Its translation is CASSQDSGGSPQHF.

The V call is TRBV28, the J call TRBJ2-1; 8 positions agree with TRBD1. The V gene end was trimmed by 3 bases and the J gene end by 8 bases; junction bases not matched to a gene: 6. CDR3 size: 14 residues. Germline V gives CDR1 MDHEN, CDR2 SYDVKM. In DNA form, the CDR3 reads TGTGCCAGCAGTTTTGACAGGGGTGGTGATGAGCAGTTCTTC. The encoded protein is CASSFDRGGDEQFF.

V is TRBV15 and J is TRBJ2-7; D may be TRBD2 (5 bases). CDR3 length equals 15 residues. Germline CDR1 and CDR2: LNHNV and YYDKDF (reference sequence). V was cut by 0 bases and J by 2 bases, with 11 bases left in between. CDR3 coding DNA: TGTGCCACCAGCAGAGATAAGACGGGGACCTACGAGCAGTACTTC. Amino acids: CATSRDKTGTYEQYF.

The CDR3 spells CASSQVRTVLEKLFF. The CDR3 nucleotides read TGCGCCAGCAGCCAAGTGAGGACGGTGCTTGAAAAACTGTTTTTT. This chain joins TRBV4-3 and TRBJ1-4; D remains unclear. This CDR3 is 15 amino acids long. The V and J ends lost 1 base and 7 bases respectively, with 13 bases between them. The V gene's germline CDR1 is LGHNA and CDR2 YSLEER.

J is TRBJ1-2 and V is TRBV11-2; D gene ambiguous. The CDR3 contains 15 residues. With 2 bases removed from V and 6 bases from J, the gap between germline ends came to 16 bases. Germline V gene sequence: CDR1 SGHAT, CDR2 FQNNGV. CDR3 region: CASSLSWHGGNGYTF. The CDR3 DNA reads as TGTGCCAGCAGCTTATCGTGGCATGGAGGCAATGGCTACACCTTC.

The genes are TRBV6-5 and TRBJ2-5; 7 nucleotides match TRBD2. This CDR3 comprises 14 residues. Germline CDR1 is MNHEY and CDR2 is SVGAGI. Losses at the gene ends were 0 bases for V and 5 bases for J; bases not matched to a gene: 3. The CDR3 loop reads CASSYSVGGETQYF. In nucleotides, the CDR3 is TGTGCCAGCAGTTACTCAGTGGGGGGGGAGACCCAGTACTTC.

The chain links TRBV6-6 to TRBJ1-1, with D perhaps matching TRBD1 (6 bases). Trimming removed 8 bases from V and 0 bases from J, with 16 bases in between. Germline CDR1 MNHNY, CDR2 SVGAGI (reference sequence). The CDR3 consists of 15 residues. CDR3 residues: CASVRDKFLNTEAFF. CDR3 bases: TGTGCCAGCGTCCGGGACAAATTCCTGAACACTGAAGCTTTCTTT.

This chain joins TRBV27 and TRBJ1-1; D not resolved. CDR1 is MNHEY and CDR2 is SMNVEV in the germline V gene (reference sequence). The CDR3 is 15 amino acids. V lost 5 bases, J lost 0 bases, and 13 bases lay in between. CDR3: CASSPPGQMNTEAFF. Written as DNA, the CDR3 is TGTGCCAGCAGTCCCCCTGGGCAGATGAACACTGAAGCTTTCTTT.